The 27 T cell receptor beta chains reported below all come from one sample, sequenced in a study of beta chain features in type 1 diabetes. Expressed TCRB transcripts were sequenced because the isolated RNA had all been reverse transcribed beforehand. Sequencing used immunoSEQ multiplex PCR; TCRdb keeps in-frame clones, though not all of them. This sample has 900,000 or so clones, with 15% to 20% found just once. The specimen sequenced was naive CD4+ T cells from blood. The receptors shown here come from a woman aged 18-29 years in good health.

The chain has TRBV6-4 and TRBJ2-1; the match to TRBD2 covers 7 bases. Per germline, CDR1 MRHNA and CDR2 SNTAGT. This CDR3 contains 19 residues. V lost 6 bases to trimming and J lost 0 bases; unmatched junction nucleotides: 17. CDR3 loop: CASRVWDYRIPSSYNEQFF. CDR3 bases: TGTGCCAGCAGAGTCTGGGACTACCGAATTCCTAGCTCCTACAATGAGCAGTTCTTC.

This clone was seen more than once but under ten times. This sequence joins TRBV5-4 and TRBJ2-3; D may be TRBD2 (5 bases). V was cut by 2 bases and J by 6 bases, with 13 bases left in between. The CDR3 contains 14 residues. Germline lookup yields CDR1 SGHNT and CDR2 YYREEE (reference sequence). The CDR3 DNA reads TGTGCCAGCAGCTTATTGGACTTTTTGGATACGCAGTATTTT. It translates to CASSLLDFLDTQYF.

V usage is TRBV21-1 and J usage is TRBJ2-7; the table's D call, TRBD1, has no DNA check behind it. TRBV21-1 is a known pseudogene. The CDR3 spans 16 residues. The CDR3 sequence: CASTKGGDKHSYEQYF. Here the CDR3 DNA reads TGTGCCAGCACCAAAGGTGGGGACAAGCACTCCTACGAGCAGTACTTC.

This rearrangement joins TRBV18 to TRBJ1-1; D is perhaps TRBD1 (6 bases). The germline V gene encodes CDR1 KGHSH and CDR2 LQKENI. The CDR3 spans 16 residues. V was trimmed by 0 bases and J by 4 bases, leaving 15 bases between them. The CDR3 sequence: CASSPPNREPGTEAFF. For the CDR3, the DNA is TGTGCCAGCTCACCACCGAACAGGGAGCCGGGCACTGAAGCTTTCTTT.

V and J are TRBV6-6 and TRBJ1-1, with D uncertain. V gave up 6 bases and J gave up 0 bases, with 8 bases separating them. The CDR3 has 13 amino acids. CDR1 is MNHNY and CDR2 is SVGAGI in the germline V gene (reference sequence). CDR3 nucleotides: TGTGCCAGCAGGGTCCGATTGAACACTGAAGCTTTCTTT. Translating it yields CASRVRLNTEAFF.

In its sample, this clone was seen a few times. The rearrangement links TRBV5-6 to TRBJ2-5, with D uncertain. Trimming pared 2 bases from V and 0 bases from J, leaving 8 bases between. There are 14 residues in the CDR3. In germline, CDR1 is SGHDT, CDR2 YYEEEE. The CDR3: CASSFVGYQETQYF. In DNA, the CDR3 is TGTGCCAGCAGCTTTGTAGGCTACCAAGAGACCCAGTACTTC. Full variable domain (rest looked up from reference TRBV5-6 and TRBJ2-5): DAGVTQSPTHLIKTRGQQVTLRCSPKSGHDTVSWYQQALGQGPQFIFQYYEEEERQRGNFPDRFSGHQFPNYSSELNVNALLLGDSALYLCASSFVGYQETQYFGPGTRLLVL.

This clone was counted only a few times. The chain links TRBV4-2 to TRBJ2-6; perhaps TRBD2 as D (6 bases). The CDR3 has 18 residues. Trimming cost V 4 bases and J 0 bases, with 16 bases left between them. The germline CDR1 and CDR2 sequences are LGHNA and YNFKEQ. CDR3 coding DNA: TGTGCCAGCAGCCCCCGCGGGGTCGAAGCCTCTGGGGCCAACGTCCTGACTTTC. It is translated as CASSPRGVEASGANVLTF.

The chain joins TRBV4-3 to TRBJ2-2, with D possibly being TRBD2 (7 bases). Germline CDR1 LGHNA, CDR2 YSLEER. The length of the CDR3 is 17 residues. With 0 bases removed from V and 2 bases from J, the gap between germline ends came to 13 bases. The DNA for the CDR3 is TGCGCCAGCAGCCAAGACTTAGGGGGGGCCAACACCGGGGAGCTGTTTTTT. Protein sequence: CASSQDLGGANTGELFF.

This clone turned up a few times. V usage is TRBV7-9 and J usage is TRBJ2-3; D gene uncertain. Between the trimmed V and J ends, which lost 2 bases and 2 bases, there was a span of 5 bases. This CDR3 is 13 amino acids long. Germline V gives CDR1 SEHNR, CDR2 FQNEAQ (reference sequence). Here the CDR3 DNA reads TGTGCCAGCAGCTTATACGCCACAGATACGCAGTATTTT. Protein: CASSLYATDTQYF. Filled out from reference TRBV7-9 and TRBJ2-3, the complete variable domain reads DTGVSQNPRHKITKRGQNVTFRCDPISEHNRLYWYRQTLGQGPEFLTYFQNEAQLEKSRLLSDRFSAERPKGSFSTLEIQRTEQGDSAMYLCASSLYATDTQYFGPGTRLTVL.

The J gene is TRBJ1-2, the V gene TRBV10-3, with TRBD1 identical over 7 bases. This CDR3 spans 13 amino acids. V lost 6 bases and J lost 7; bases outside the gene matches: 8. Germline V gives CDR1 ENHRY, CDR2 SYGVKD. CDR3 sequence (DNA): TGTGCCATCAGCGACAGGGTAGAGGGTGGCTACACCTTC. As protein: CAISDRVEGGYTF.

This clone was counted a few times. Other DNA sequences of this sample code for an identical CDR3. The gene calls are TRBV20-1 and TRBJ2-7, with a possible D match to TRBD2 (5 bases). Germline CDR1 DFQATT, CDR2 SNEGSKA (reference sequence). The CDR3 loop spans 11 amino acids. The germline V and J ends were trimmed by 7 bases and 3 bases, with 10 bases remaining between them. The DNA for the CDR3 is TGCAGTGTTGGCGGGCGCTACGAGCAGTACTTC. Translated, it gives CSVGGRYEQYF.

A few counts support this clone. This sequence joins TRBV7-6 and TRBJ1-2, with D unclear. Trimming stripped 2 bases from V and 0 bases from J, with 19 bases between. The CDR3 covers 18 residues. Germline values: CDR1 SGHVS, CDR2 FNYEAQ. The CDR3 here is CASSLPRRVQGTNYGYTF. Here the CDR3 DNA reads TGTGCCAGCAGCTTACCTAGGAGGGTTCAAGGCACTAACTATGGCTACACCTTC.

This clone was detected a few times. J is TRBJ2-7 and V is TRBV10-3; 9 bases align to TRBD1. Germline loops: CDR1 ENHRY, CDR2 SYGVKD. J was trimmed by 3 bases and V by 7 bases; bases with no gene match: 10. The CDR3 has 15 amino acids. For the CDR3, the DNA is TGTGCCATCACCCCGGGACAGGGATATGGCTACGAGCAGTACTTC. Translation gives CAITPGQGYGYEQYF.

This chain joins TRBV5-1 and TRBJ2-5; maybe TRBD2 (6 bases). V was cut by 4 bases and J by 3 bases, with 10 bases left in between. This CDR3 region has 13 residues. CDR1 is SGHRS and CDR2 is YFSETQ in the germline V gene. The CDR3 loop reads CASSRDWEETQYF. The CDR3 DNA reads TGCGCCAGCAGCCGGGACTGGGAAGAGACCCAGTACTTC.

This clone was observed a few times. V usage is TRBV7-2 and J usage is TRBJ1-2; D gene ambiguous. There are 13 residues in the CDR3. Germline values: CDR1 SGHTA, CDR2 FQGNSA. Trimming pared 0 bases from V and 5 bases from J, leaving 7 bases between. Here the CDR3 reads CASSLAVEYGYTF. For the CDR3, the DNA is TGTGCCAGCAGCTTAGCGGTGGAGTATGGCTACACCTTC. Supplemented by reference TRBV7-2 and TRBJ1-2, the full variable domain reads GAGVSQSPSNKVTEKGKDVELRCDPISGHTALYWYRQSLGQGLEFLIYFQGNSAPDKSGLPSDRFSAERTGGSVSTLTIQRTQQEDSAVYLCASSLAVEYGYTFGSGTRLTVV.

The chain employs TRBV29-1 and TRBJ2-7, with D tentatively TRBD1 (5 bases). From germline, CDR1 is SQVTM and CDR2 ANQGSEA. The V end lost 4 bases, the J end lost 3 bases, and 10 bases lay between the germline ends. The CDR3 spans 12 residues. This CDR3 reads CSVARQGYEQYF. The CDR3 nucleotides read TGCAGCGTTGCCCGGCAGGGCTACGAGCAGTACTTC.

This clone has only a few counts. The genes are TRBV5-1 and TRBJ1-2; a possible D gene is TRBD1 (6 bases). Germline CDR1 reads SGHRS; CDR2 reads YFSETQ. V was shortened by 4 bases and J by 10 bases, with 11 bases between the two germline ends. This CDR3 region has 11 residues. The CDR3 region is CASSLDSHYTF. The CDR3 DNA sequence: TGCGCCAGCAGCCTGGACAGCCACTACACCTTC.

V and J are TRBV28 and TRBJ2-2, with a tentative D call TRBD1 (7 bases). This CDR3 spans 17 amino acids. Trimming shortened V by 4 bases and J by 4 bases, and 19 bases separated the two germline ends. Germline CDR1 MDHEN, CDR2 SYDVKM. CDR3 sequence reads: CASSSQQGTRLTGELFF. The DNA for the CDR3 is TGTGCCAGCAGTTCCCAACAGGGGACTCGTCTCACCGGGGAGCTGTTTTTT.

There are a few counts of this clone. The chain carries TRBV7-2 and TRBJ1-5; D is unresolved. The germline V gene encodes CDR1 SGHTA and CDR2 FQGNSA. There are 14 residues in the CDR3. V was trimmed by 4 bases and J by 4 bases, leaving 11 bases between them. This chain's CDR3 is CASSSRQTNQPQHF. As DNA, the CDR3 is TGTGCCAGCAGCTCCCGTCAGACAAATCAGCCCCAGCATTTT.

The rearrangement uses TRBV11-2 and TRBJ1-2, with unresolved D. From germline, CDR1 is SGHAT and CDR2 FQNNGV. V was cut by 5 bases and J by 6 bases, with 22 bases left in between. The CDR3 length is 16 residues. The CDR3 bases are TGTGCCAGCAGCCCCGAAAGGCTGTCAGCCCTTAATGGCTACACCTTC. It is translated as CASSPERLSALNGYTF.

This chain links TRBV5-1 with TRBJ1-1; D not certain. This CDR3 spans 14 amino acids. Germline V gives CDR1 SGHRS, CDR2 YFSETQ. V dropped 5 bases and J dropped 2 bases, with 13 bases sitting between them. The CDR3 DNA sequence: TGCGCCAGCAGGGAGGGTCCCTCCAACACTGAAGCTTTCTTT. As protein: CASREGPSNTEAFF.

This chain connects TRBV2 to TRBJ2-7, with 10 bases fitting TRBD1. The CDR3 extends over 14 amino acids. J was trimmed by 4 bases and V by 6 bases; bases with no gene match: 6. CDR1 is SNHLY and CDR2 is FYNNEI in the germline V gene. CDR3: CASSPGQGLYEQYF. The CDR3 DNA is TGTGCCAGCAGCCCGGGACAGGGGTTGTACGAGCAGTACTTC.

A few counts support this clone. The V call is TRBV28, the J call TRBJ2-2; TRBD2 agrees at 8 bases. The CDR3 runs 14 residues. The trim removed 6 bases at V and 0 bases at J, leaving 0 bases unmatched. The germline CDR1 and CDR2 sequences are MDHEN and SYDVKM. The CDR3 here is CASRLAANTGELFF. DNA for the CDR3: TGTGCCAGCAGACTAGCGGCGAACACCGGGGAGCTGTTTTTT.

This clone was detected a few times. The gene calls are TRBV28 and TRBJ2-7, with 14 bases matching TRBD2. J lost 7 bases, V lost 6 bases, and 5 bases had no gene match. This CDR3 region has 14 residues. Per the germline V gene, CDR1 is MDHEN and CDR2 is SYDVKM. Here the CDR3 DNA reads TGTGCCAGCAGCAGACTAGCGGGAGGGGGAGAGCAGTACTTC. It yields the protein CASSRLAGGGEQYF.

V is TRBV5-1 and J is TRBJ2-2, with D perhaps matching TRBD2 (5 bases). V lost 4 bases and J 3 bases, leaving 16 bases between the germline ends. The CDR3 is made up of 16 amino acids. Germline assignment: CDR1 SGHRS and CDR2 YFSETQ. This CDR3 is CASSRTLGPYTGELFF. The CDR3 nucleotides read TGCGCCAGCAGCCGGACTCTAGGACCATACACCGGGGAGCTGTTTTTT.

The rearrangement uses TRBV25-1 and TRBJ1-6, with D possibly TRBD1 on 5 matching bases. The V gene's germline CDR1 is MGHDK and CDR2 SYGVNS. The CDR3 covers 17 residues. The V end was cut by 6 bases, the J end by 6 bases, with 21 bases between. CDR3 nucleotide sequence: TGTGCCAGCAGCCCCCTCGGCCTTCAGGGTGGTAATTCACCCCTCCACTTT. It encodes CASSPLGLQGGNSPLHF.

There are a few counts of this clone. This sample also contains other DNA sequences that code for the same CDR3. The V and J genes are TRBV9 and TRBJ2-1; no clear D gene. Germline lookup yields CDR1 SGDLS and CDR2 YYNGEE. This CDR3 has 15 residues. Trimming shortened V by 3 bases and J by 0 bases, and 10 bases separated the two germline ends. The CDR3 nucleotides read TGTGCCAGCAGCGAGTCTGGAAGCTCCTACAATGAGCAGTTCTTC. Encoded protein: CASSESGSSYNEQFF.